This TCR beta chain appears in the sequencing data of a study of cytomegalovirus exposure and HLA in healthy donors. A word on this clone: Its antigen is not identified.

The study's findings and limits: An analysis was carried out at a later point. It showed that HLA-associated TCR beta chains were more clonally expanded than equally common non-associated chains. Later on, an analysis tied 15,000 or so TCR beta sequences to HLA alleles at 0.05 false discovery rate. Specificity for CMV antigens was confirmed in vitro for a few of the CMV-associated chains. Using the classifier, cytomegalovirus status was reportedly diagnosed with high specificity and sensitivity.

The CDR3 is 13 residues long. Between the trimmed V and J ends, which lost 5 bases and 2 bases, there was a span of 10 bases. CDR1 is MDHEN, CDR2 SYDVKM, per germline. The PCR employed 60 Vbeta primers together with 13 Jbeta primers. Produced via immunoSEQ multiplex PCR; TCRdb's table is partial and in-frame only. The sample records roughly 130,000 clones, roughly 85% being singletons. V gene TRBV28 combines with J gene TRBJ2-7; no firm D call. This receptor was taken from a boy younger than 18 in good health and CMV-seronegative. Sequenced material: PBMCs. The CDR3 DNA follows: TGTGCCAGCAGTCCCGGTGAGACCTACGAGCAGTACTTC. Translating gives CASSPGETYEQYF.